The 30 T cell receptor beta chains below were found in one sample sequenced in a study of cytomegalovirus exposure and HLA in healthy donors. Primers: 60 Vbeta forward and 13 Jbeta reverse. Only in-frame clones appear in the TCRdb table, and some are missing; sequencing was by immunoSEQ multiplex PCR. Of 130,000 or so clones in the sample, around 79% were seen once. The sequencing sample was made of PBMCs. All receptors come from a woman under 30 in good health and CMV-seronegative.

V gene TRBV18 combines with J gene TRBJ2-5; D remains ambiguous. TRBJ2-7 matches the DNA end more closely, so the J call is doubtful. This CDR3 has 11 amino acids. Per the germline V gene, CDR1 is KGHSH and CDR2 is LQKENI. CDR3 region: CATRDTYEQYF. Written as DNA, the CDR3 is TGTGCCACCAGAGACACCTACGAGCAGTACTTC.

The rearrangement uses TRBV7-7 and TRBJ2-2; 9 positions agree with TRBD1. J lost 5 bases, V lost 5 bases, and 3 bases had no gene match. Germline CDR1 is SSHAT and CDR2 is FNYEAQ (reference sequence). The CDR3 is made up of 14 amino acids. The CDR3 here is CASSLGQGTGELFF. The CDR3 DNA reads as TGTGCCAGCAGCCTAGGACAGGGGACCGGGGAGCTGTTTTTT.

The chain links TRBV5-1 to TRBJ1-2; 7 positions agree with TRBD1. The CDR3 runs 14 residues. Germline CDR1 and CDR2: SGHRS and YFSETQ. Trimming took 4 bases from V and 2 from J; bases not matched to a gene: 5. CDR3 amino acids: CASSEAGGNYGYTF. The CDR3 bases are TGCGCCAGCAGCGAAGCAGGGGGGAACTATGGCTACACCTTC.

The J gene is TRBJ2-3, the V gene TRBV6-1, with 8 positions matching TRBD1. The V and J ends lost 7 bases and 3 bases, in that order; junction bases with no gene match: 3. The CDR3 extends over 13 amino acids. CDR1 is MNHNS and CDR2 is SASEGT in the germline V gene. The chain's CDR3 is CASKQGVTDTQYF. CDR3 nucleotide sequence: TGTGCCAGCAAACAGGGGGTAACAGATACGCAGTATTTT.

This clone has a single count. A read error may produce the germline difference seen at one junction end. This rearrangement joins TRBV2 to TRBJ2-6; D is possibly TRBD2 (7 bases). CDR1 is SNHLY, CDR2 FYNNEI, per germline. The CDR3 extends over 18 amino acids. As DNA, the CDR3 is TGTGCCAGCAGTGTTCGTCGGCCCCAGGGCGCGGGGGCCAACGGCCTGACTTTC. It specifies CASSVRRPQGAGANGLTF. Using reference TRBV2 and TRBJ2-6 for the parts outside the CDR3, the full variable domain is EPEVTQTPSHQVTQMGQEVILRCVPISNHLYFYWYRQILGQKVEFLVSFYNNEISEKSEIFDDQFSVERPDGSNFTLKIRSTKLEDSAMYFCASSVRRPQGAGANGLTFGAGSRLTVL.

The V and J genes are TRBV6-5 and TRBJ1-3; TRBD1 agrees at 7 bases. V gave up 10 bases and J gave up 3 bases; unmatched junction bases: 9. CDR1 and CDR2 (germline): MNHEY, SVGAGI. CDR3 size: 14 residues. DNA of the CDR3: TGTGCCACGGGGGCAGGGGGTTATGGAAACACCATATATTTT. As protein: CATGAGGYGNTIYF.

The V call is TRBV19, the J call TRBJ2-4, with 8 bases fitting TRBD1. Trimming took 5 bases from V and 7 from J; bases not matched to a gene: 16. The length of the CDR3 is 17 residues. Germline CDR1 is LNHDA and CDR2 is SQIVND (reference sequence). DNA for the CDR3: TGTGCCAGTAGTCCAAGGACAGGGAATGGAGTATGGAACATTCAGTACTTC. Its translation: CASSPRTGNGVWNIQYF.

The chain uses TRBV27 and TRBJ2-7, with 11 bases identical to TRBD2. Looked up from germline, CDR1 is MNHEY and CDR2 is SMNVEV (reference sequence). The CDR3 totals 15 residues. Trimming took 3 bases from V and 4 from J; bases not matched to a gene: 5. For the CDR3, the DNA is TGTGCCAGCAGTTTTCGGACTAGCGGGCTTTACGAGCAGTACTTC. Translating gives CASSFRTSGLYEQYF.

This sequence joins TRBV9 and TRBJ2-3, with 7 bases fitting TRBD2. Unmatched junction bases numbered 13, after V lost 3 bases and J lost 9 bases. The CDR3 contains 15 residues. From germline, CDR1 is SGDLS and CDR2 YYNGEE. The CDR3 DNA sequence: TGTGCCAGCAGCGGCCCCGGGACTACTCAGGGCACGCAGTATTTT. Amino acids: CASSGPGTTQGTQYF. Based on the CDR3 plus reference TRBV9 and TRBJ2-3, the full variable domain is DSGVTQTPKHLITATGQRVTLRCSPRSGDLSVYWYQQSLDQGLQFLIQYYNGEERAKGNILERFSAQQFPDLHSELNLSSLELGDSALYFCASSGPGTTQGTQYFGPGTRLTVL.

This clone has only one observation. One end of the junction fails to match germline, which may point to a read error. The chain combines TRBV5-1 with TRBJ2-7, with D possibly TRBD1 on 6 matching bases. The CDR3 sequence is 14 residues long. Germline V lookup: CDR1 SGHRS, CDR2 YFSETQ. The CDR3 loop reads CTSSFWDMGAEQYF. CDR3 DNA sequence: TGCACCAGCAGCTTCTGGGACATGGGTGCAGAGCAGTACTTC.

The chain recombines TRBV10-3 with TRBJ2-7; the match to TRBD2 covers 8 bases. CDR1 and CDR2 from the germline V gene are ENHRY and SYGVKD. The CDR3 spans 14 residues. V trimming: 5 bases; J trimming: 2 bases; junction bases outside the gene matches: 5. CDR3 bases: TGTGCCATCAGTCCCGGCGGGGGGCCCTACGAGCAGTACTTC. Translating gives CAISPGGGPYEQYF.

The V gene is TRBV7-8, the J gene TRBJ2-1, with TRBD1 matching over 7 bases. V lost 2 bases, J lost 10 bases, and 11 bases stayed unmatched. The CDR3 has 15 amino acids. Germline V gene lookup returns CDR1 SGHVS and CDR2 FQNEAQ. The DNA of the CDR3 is TGTGCCAGCAGCTTATGGCCAGGGGGTGGGCAGGAGCAGTTCTTC. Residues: CASSLWPGGGQEQFF.

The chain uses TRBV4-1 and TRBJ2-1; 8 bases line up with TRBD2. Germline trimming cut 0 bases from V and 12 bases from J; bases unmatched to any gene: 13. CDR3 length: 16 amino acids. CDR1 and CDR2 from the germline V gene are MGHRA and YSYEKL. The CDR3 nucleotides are TGCGCCAGCAGCCAAGAGCGCCCCCGGAGCGGGGGAGTGCAGTTCTTC. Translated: CASSQERPRSGGVQFF.

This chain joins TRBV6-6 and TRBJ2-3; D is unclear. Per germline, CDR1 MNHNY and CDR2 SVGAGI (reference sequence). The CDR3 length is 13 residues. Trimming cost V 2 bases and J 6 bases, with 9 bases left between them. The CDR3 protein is CASSYRVEDTQYF. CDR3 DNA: TGTGCCAGCAGTTACCGGGTTGAGGATACGCAGTATTTT.

The CDR3 DNA reads TGCAGTGCAACGGGGTACTATGGCTACACCTTC. Encoded protein: CSATGYYGYTF. The chain links TRBV20-1 to TRBJ1-2, with no clear D. The CDR3 is 11 amino acids. Germline V gene sequence: CDR1 DFQATT, CDR2 SNEGSKA (reference sequence). Trimming took off 6 bases at V and 3 bases at J, with 8 bases between the two ends.

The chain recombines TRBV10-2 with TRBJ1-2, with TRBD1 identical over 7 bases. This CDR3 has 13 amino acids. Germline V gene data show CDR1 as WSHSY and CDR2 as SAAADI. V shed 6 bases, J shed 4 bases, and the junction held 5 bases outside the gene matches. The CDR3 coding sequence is TGCGCCAGCAGCGGGGACAGCCTCTATGGCTACACCTTC. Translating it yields CASSGDSLYGYTF.

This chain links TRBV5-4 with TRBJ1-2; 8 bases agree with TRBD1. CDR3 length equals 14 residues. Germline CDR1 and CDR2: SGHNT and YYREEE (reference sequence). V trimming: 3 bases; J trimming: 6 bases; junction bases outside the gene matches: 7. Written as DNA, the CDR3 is TGTGCCAGCAGCTCGATTCAGGGGGCGCATGGCTACACCTTC. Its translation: CASSSIQGAHGYTF.

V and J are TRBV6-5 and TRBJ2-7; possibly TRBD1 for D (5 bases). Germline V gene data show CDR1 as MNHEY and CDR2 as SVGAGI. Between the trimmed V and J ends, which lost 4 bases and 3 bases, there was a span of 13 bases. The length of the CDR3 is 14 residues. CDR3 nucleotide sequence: TGTGCCAGCAGTTTCCGACAGTCAGACTACGAGCAGTACTTC. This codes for CASSFRQSDYEQYF.

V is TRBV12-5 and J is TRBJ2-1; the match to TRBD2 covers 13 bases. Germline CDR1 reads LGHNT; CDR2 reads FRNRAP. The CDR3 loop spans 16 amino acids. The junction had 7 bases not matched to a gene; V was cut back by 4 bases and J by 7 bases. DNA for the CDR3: TGTGCTAGTGGTTCCCCCGGGACTAGCGGGGTAAATGAGCAGTTCTTC. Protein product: CASGSPGTSGVNEQFF.

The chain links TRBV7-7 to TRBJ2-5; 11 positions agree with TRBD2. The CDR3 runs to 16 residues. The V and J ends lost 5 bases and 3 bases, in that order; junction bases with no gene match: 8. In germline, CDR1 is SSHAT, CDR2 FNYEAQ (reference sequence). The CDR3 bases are TGTGCCAGCAGCCCAACCCAGACTAGCGGGAAAGAGACCCAGTACTTC. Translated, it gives CASSPTQTSGKETQYF.

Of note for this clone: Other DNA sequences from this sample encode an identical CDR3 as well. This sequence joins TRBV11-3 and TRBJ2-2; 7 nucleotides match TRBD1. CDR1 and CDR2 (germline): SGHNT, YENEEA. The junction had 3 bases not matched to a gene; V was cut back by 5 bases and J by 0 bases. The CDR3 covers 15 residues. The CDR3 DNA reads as TGTGCCAGCAGCCCTGGACAGGCGAACACCGGGGAGCTGTTTTTT. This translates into CASSPGQANTGELFF.

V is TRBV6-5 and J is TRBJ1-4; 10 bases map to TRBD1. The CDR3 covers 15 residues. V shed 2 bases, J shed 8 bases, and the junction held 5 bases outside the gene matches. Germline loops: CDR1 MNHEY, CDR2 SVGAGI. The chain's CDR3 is CASSYDRGPGEKLFF. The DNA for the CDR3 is TGTGCCAGCAGTTACGACAGGGGGCCGGGGGAAAAACTGTTTTTT.

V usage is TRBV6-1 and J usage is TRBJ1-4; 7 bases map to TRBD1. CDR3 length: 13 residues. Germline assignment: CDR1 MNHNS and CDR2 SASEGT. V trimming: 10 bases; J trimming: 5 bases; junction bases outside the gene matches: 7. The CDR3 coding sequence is TGTGCCACGGGACAGACTCTAAATGAAAAACTGTTTTTT. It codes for CATGQTLNEKLFF.

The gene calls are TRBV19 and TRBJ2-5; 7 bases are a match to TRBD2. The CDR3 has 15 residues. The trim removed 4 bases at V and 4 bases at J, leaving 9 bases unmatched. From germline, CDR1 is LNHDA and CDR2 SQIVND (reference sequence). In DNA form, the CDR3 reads TGTGCCAGTAGTAGAGTTTCCGGGACTACAGAGACCCAGTACTTC. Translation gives CASSRVSGTTETQYF.

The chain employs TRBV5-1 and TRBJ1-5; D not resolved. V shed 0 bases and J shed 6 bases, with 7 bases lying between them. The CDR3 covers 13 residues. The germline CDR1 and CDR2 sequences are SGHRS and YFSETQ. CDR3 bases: TGCGCCAGCAGCTTGGATACGGGTCAGCCCCAGCATTTT. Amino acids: CASSLDTGQPQHF. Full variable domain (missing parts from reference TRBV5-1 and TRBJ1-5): KAGVTQTPRYLIKTRGQQVTLSCSPISGHRSVSWYQQTPGQGLQFLFEYFSETQRNKGNFPGRFSGRQFSNSRSEMNVSTLELGDSALYLCASSLDTGQPQHFGDGTRLSIL.

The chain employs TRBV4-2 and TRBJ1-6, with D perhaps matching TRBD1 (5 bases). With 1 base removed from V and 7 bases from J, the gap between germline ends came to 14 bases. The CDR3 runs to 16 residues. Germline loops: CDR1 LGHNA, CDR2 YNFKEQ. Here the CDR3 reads CASSQGVVKGNSPLHF. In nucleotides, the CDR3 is TGTGCCAGCAGCCAAGGGGTGGTAAAGGGGAATTCACCCCTCCACTTT.

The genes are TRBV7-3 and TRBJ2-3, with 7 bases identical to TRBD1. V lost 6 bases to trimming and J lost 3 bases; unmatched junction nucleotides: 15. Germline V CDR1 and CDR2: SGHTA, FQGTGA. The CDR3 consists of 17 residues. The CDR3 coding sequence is TGTGCCAGCAGTTCCAGCCCCCGTGACAGGGTGACAGATACGCAGTATTTT. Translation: CASSSSPRDRVTDTQYF. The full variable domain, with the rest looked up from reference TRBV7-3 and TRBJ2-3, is GAGVSQTPSNKVTEKGKYVELRCDPISGHTALYWYRQSLGQGPEFLIYFQGTGAADDSGLPNDRFFAVRPEGSVSTLKIQRTERGDSAVYLCASSSSPRDRVTDTQYFGPGTRLTVL.

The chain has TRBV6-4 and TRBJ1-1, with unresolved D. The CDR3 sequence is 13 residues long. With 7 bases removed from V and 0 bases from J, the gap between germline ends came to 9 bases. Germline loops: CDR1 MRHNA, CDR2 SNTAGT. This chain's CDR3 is CASTAGLNTEAFF. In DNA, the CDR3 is TGTGCCAGCACGGCAGGTTTGAACACTGAAGCTTTCTTT.

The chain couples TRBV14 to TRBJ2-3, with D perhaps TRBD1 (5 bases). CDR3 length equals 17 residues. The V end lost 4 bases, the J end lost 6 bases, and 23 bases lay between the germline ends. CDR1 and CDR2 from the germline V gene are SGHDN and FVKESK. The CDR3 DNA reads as TGTGCCAGCAGCCCCTACATCGACAGCCCGATGGAGGATACGCAGTATTTT. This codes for CASSPYIDSPMEDTQYF. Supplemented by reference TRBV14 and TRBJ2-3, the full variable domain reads EAGVTQFPSHSVIEKGQTVTLRCDPISGHDNLYWYRRVMGKEIKFLLHFVKESKQDESGMPNNRFLAERTGGTYSTLKVQPAELEDSGVYFCASSPYIDSPMEDTQYFGPGTRLTVL.

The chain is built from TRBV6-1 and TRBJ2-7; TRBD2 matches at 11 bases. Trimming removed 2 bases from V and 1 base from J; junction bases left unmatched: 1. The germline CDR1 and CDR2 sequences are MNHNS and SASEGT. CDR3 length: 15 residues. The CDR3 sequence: CASSERLAGSYEQYF. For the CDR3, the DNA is TGTGCCAGCAGTGAAAGACTAGCGGGGTCCTACGAGCAGTACTTC.